A selection of T cell receptor beta chains follows, all from one sample in a study of blood T cell repertoires in COVID-19. Method: immunoSEQ multiplex PCR; TCRdb's copy keeps in-frame clones and lacks some. The sample shows a few hundred thousand clones, about 89% of them seen only once. Sequences were obtained from PBMCs or T cells enriched from blood (not recorded which). Receptors originate from a woman aged 40 to 50 who had recovered from COVID-19. CDR3s include the opening cysteine and the closing phenylalanine or tryptophan. The order of the fields is clone size, V gene, D gene, CDR3 length, J gene, CDR3 protein, CDR3 DNA. The D gene is left open where the match is weak. Clone size is stated in some rows and not others, as once, few, many or a class when expanded.

>.|TRBV30|.|12|TRBJ2-1
CACLRVGNEQFF
TGTGCCTGCCTTCGGGTGGGCAATGAGCAGTTCTTC
>.|TRBV5-4|TRBD1|17|TRBJ2-7
CASSWTFGRGQVYEQYF
TGTGCCAGCAGCTGGACCTTCGGCAGGGGACAGGTCTACGAGCAGTACTTC
>.|TRBV29-1|.|14|TRBJ2-7
CSVGGQLSSYEQYF
TGCAGCGTGGGGGGACAGCTATCGTCATACGAGCAGTACTTC
>.|TRBV5-1|TRBD2|14|TRBJ2-7
CASTTSGNPYEQYF
TGCGCCAGCACCACTAGCGGAAACCCCTACGAGCAGTACTTC
>.|TRBV18|TRBD1|15|TRBJ1-2
CASSQLGTGVDGYTF
TGTGCCAGCTCACAACTCGGGACAGGGGTGGATGGCTACACCTTC
>.|TRBV5-1|TRBD1|14|TRBJ2-7
CASSFGQGADEQYF
TGCGCCAGCAGCTTCGGACAGGGGGCGGACGAGCAGTACTTC
>.|TRBV27|.|13|TRBJ2-7
CASSLLSSYEQYF
TGTGCCAGCAGCCTTCTCAGCTCCTACGAGCAGTACTTC
>.|TRBV5-4|.|13|TRBJ2-5
CASSKDPRETQYF
TGTGCCAGCAGCAAGGATCCGAGGGAGACCCAGTACTTC
>.|TRBV7-2|.|13|TRBJ1-2
CASSSGTSMGYTF
TGTGCCAGCAGTTCTGGGACATCTATGGGCTACACCTTC
>.|TRBV2|.|12|TRBJ2-7
CASSQGGYEQYF
TGTGCCAGCAGCCAGGGGGGATACGAGCAGTACTTC
>.|TRBV6-1|.|14|TRBJ1-2
CASSEVWRADGYTF
TGTGCCAGCAGTGAAGTTTGGAGGGCGGATGGCTACACCTTC
>.|TRBV7-9|TRBD1|15|TRBJ2-7
CASSPADRGRYEQYF
TGTGCCAGCAGCCCCGCGGACAGGGGGCGATACGAGCAGTACTTC
>.|TRBV4-1|.|16|TRBJ1-3
CASSSTDTLGGNTIYF
TGCGCCAGCAGCTCGACAGATACTCTCGGAGGAAACACCATATATTTT
>.|TRBV18|.|15|TRBJ2-3
CASSPWQGSTDTQYF
TGTGCCAGCTCACCATGGCAGGGAAGCACAGATACGCAGTATTTT
>.|TRBV18|TRBD2|15|TRBJ2-1
CASSLGTSGINEQFF
TGTGCCAGCTCACTAGGGACTAGCGGGATCAATGAGCAGTTCTTC
>few|TRBV5-1|TRBD1|15|TRBJ1-1
CASSLVDRGGTEAFF
TGCGCCAGCAGCTTGGTCGACAGGGGTGGGACTGAAGCTTTCTTT
>.|TRBV7-3|TRBD1|16|TRBJ1-1
CASSSTGGFANTEAFF
TGTGCCAGCAGCTCGACAGGGGGCTTTGCGAACACTGAAGCTTTCTTT
>.|TRBV19|TRBD1|19|TRBJ1-5
CASSIRGDRGLHSNQPQHF
TGTGCCAGTAGTATCAGGGGGGACAGAGGGTTACATAGCAATCAGCCCCAGCATTTT
>.|TRBV3-1/TRBV3-2|.|18|TRBJ2-4
CASSQERPHERGKNIQYF
TGTGCCAGCAGCCAAGAAAGGCCCCACGAACGGGGCAAAAACATTCAGTACTTC
>.|TRBV7-2|TRBD2|14|TRBJ2-7
CASSSPSGVYEQYF
TGTGCCAGCAGCTCGCCTAGCGGGGTCTACGAGCAGTACTTC
>.|TRBV29-1|TRBD1|13|TRBJ2-5
CSVDRGMRETQYF
TGCAGCGTAGACAGGGGAATGAGGGAGACCCAGTACTTC
>.|TRBV7-9|TRBD1|13|TRBJ1-3
CASSAGQGNTIYF
TGTGCCAGCAGCGCGGGACAGGGAAACACCATATATTTT
>.|TRBV5-1|TRBD2|17|TRBJ2-1
CASSLERGRDLYNEQFF
TGCGCCAGCAGCTTGGAACGTGGGAGGGATCTCTACAATGAGCAGTTCTTC
>.|TRBV4-3|.|16|TRBJ2-7
CASSPSEDRSFYEQYF
TGCGCCAGCAGCCCGTCCGAAGACAGATCATTTTACGAGCAGTACTTC
>.|TRBV5-1|TRBD1|14|TRBJ2-1
CASCPDRVYNEQFF
TGCGCCAGCTGCCCTGACAGGGTATACAATGAGCAGTTCTTC
>.|TRBV27|TRBD2|17|TRBJ2-7
CASSSPGLAGGPGEQYF
TGTGCCAGCAGTTCCCCGGGACTAGCGGGGGGACCGGGAGAGCAGTACTTC
>.|TRBV9|TRBD2|15|TRBJ2-5
CASSVGAGVGETQYF
TGTGCCAGCAGCGTAGGGGCGGGGGTAGGGGAGACCCAGTACTTC